This T cell receptor beta chain was documented in a study of human thymus T cells. This clone was seen once. Thymus pieces cut out during corrective heart surgery were the tissue that was used. Generated by immunoSEQ multiplex PCR, the TCRdb table keeps only in-frame clones and is missing some. The sample records approximately 71,000 clones, 85% to 95% being singletons. The V gene lost 2 bases and the J gene lost 13 bases, with 14 bases spanning the gap. The CDR3 has 12 residues. Germline V CDR1 and CDR2: MNHNS, SASEGT. The sequence was collected from a girl under three years old with a congenital heart defect but otherwise immunologically healthy. Sample: thymus tissue. The chain is built from TRBV6-1 and TRBJ1-1; D may be TRBD1 (5 bases). The DNA for the CDR3 is TGTGCCAGCAGTGAACTCCAGTTGAGGGGTTTCTTT. The encoded protein is CASSELQLRGFF.